The rows below give T cell receptor beta chains drawn from one sample of a study of shared clonotypes between healthy human individuals. Method: immunoSEQ multiplex PCR; TCRdb's copy keeps in-frame clones and lacks some. The sample includes around 2.1 million clones, almost 96% seen only once; the top ten take over 0.1%. The sequenced sample was naive CD4+ T cells sorted from blood. These receptors came from a man aged 18 to 29 in good health. CDR3s leave out the opening cysteine and the closing phenylalanine or tryptophan. Fields, in order: J gene, V gene, CDR3 protein.

J: TRBJ2-5
V: TRBV4-1
CDR3: ASSPHPGQVLTEVNFGQY

J: TRBJ2-7
V: TRBV7-2
CDR3: ASSSAYEQY

J: TRBJ2-5
V: TRBV7-8
CDR3: ASSSNRLAAQETQY

J: TRBJ2-3
V: TRBV28
CDR3: ASSLDGRTDTQY

J: TRBJ1-4
V: TRBV6-5
CDR3: ASRPEGAGGEKLF

J: TRBJ2-3
V: TRBV6-1
CDR3: ASSEARGSRTDTQY

J: TRBJ1-1
V: TRBV4-3
CDR3: ASSQHFTGVTEAF

J: TRBJ2-1
V: TRBV28
CDR3: ASSFLGAFEQF

J: TRBJ2-5
V: TRBV5-5
CDR3: ASSLAVTDRQY

J: TRBJ1-4
V: TRBV4-3
CDR3: ASSLTGENTGKLF

J: TRBJ2-7
V: TRBV6-5
CDR3: ASTGGYEQY

J: TRBJ2-5
V: TRBV7-9
CDR3: ASSFSWKETQY

J: TRBJ2-1
V: TRBV10-3
CDR3: AISDGGGASREQF

J: TRBJ1-4
V: TRBV28
CDR3: ASSLEGRNEKLF

J: TRBJ1-2
V: TRBV30
CDR3: AWSALEKGKDYGYT

J: TRBJ1-1
V: TRBV6-1
CDR3: ASSVGTVNTEAF

J: TRBJ1-1
V: TRBV18
CDR3: ASSKDRNTEAF

J: TRBJ2-7
V: TRBV20-1
CDR3: SALGDEQY

J: TRBJ1-5
V: TRBV4-1
CDR3: ASSQDRGNQPQH

J: TRBJ2-7
V: TRBV7-2
CDR3: ASSLGGITYEQY

J: TRBJ1-2
V: TRBV15
CDR3: ATSLDRDYGYT

J: TRBJ1-4
V: TRBV19
CDR3: ASSWTGSEKLF

J: TRBJ1-5
V: TRBV30
CDR3: AWKVENQPQH

J: TRBJ2-1
V: TRBV10-1
CDR3: ASGRDRGLDEQF

J: TRBJ1-1
V: TRBV2
CDR3: ASSGQGTPEAF

J: TRBJ1-1
V: TRBV6-5
CDR3: ASQGMNTEAF

J: TRBJ1-5
V: TRBV10-1
CDR3: ASSERREHSNQPQH

J: TRBJ2-5
V: TRBV4-3
CDR3: ASSQAPRRATGKETQY

J: TRBJ2-5
V: TRBV5-1
CDR3: ASSLQVEETQY

J: TRBJ2-6
V: TRBV4-1
CDR3: ASSLDRGVEGANVLT

J: TRBJ2-5
V: TRBV5-1
CDR3: ASSLASGSETQY

J: TRBJ2-2
V: TRBV9
CDR3: ASSSKVAGTGELF

J: TRBJ2-7
V: TRBV28
CDR3: ASSSGQGVSYEQY

J: TRBJ2-2
V: TRBV6-5
CDR3: ASSGGEGDTGELF

J: TRBJ2-5
V: TRBV29-1
CDR3: SVPGQVEETQY

J: TRBJ2-1
V: TRBV5-1
CDR3: ASSLAGTSGSGEQF

J: TRBJ2-7
V: TRBV7-2
CDR3: ASSPGPLAGLSEQY

J: TRBJ1-3
V: TRBV19
CDR3: ASRQGADGNTIY

J: TRBJ1-2
V: TRBV5-8
CDR3: ASSLDRRDGYT

J: TRBJ2-7
V: TRBV30
CDR3: AWSAVQGGSDEQY

J: TRBJ2-1
V: TRBV5-1
CDR3: ASSLAGLADNGF

J: TRBJ2-3
V: TRBV11-2
CDR3: ASSLYRASTDTQY